This TCR beta chain derives from a study of blood T cell repertoires in COVID-19. Across the whole study: The United States, Italy and Spain were the sources of the acute and convalescent COVID-19 samples. The analysed material was cDNA or gDNA that came from T cells, B-cell-depleted T cells, or PBMCs.

V gave up 8 bases and J gave up 1 base; unmatched junction bases: 7. The CDR3 consists of 14 residues. Germline values: CDR1 MNHEY, CDR2 SVGAGI. Per the study methods: Amplification with reference gene primers provided the estimates of nucleated cell counts. Libraries were prepared by immunoSEQ multiplex PCR; TCRdb keeps only in-frame clonotypes and omits some of them. The DNA was the basis for D and trimming; V, J and clone size are from that table. The table has roughly 270,000 clones, 88% seen once; the top ten hold about 8.5%. This clone was counted once. The material sequenced was peripheral blood. This chain links TRBV6-5 with TRBJ1-1, with 7 bases matching TRBD1. This TCR derives from a man between 18 and 29 years old with active or convalescent COVID-19. This CDR3 reads CASGDRHKNTEAFF. DNA of the CDR3: TGTGCCAGCGGGGACAGACACAAGAACACTGAAGCTTTCTTT.